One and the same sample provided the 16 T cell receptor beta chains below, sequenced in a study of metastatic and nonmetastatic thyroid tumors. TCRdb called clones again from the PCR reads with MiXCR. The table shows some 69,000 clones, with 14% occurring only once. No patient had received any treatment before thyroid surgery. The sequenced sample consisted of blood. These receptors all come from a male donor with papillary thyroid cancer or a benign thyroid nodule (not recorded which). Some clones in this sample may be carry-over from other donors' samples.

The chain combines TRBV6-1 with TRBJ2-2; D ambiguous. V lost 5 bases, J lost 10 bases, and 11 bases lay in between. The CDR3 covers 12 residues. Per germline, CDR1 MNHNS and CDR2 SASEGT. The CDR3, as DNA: TGTGCCAGCAGTACCTGGCGCGTGGAGCTGTTTTTT. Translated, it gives CASSTWRVELFF.

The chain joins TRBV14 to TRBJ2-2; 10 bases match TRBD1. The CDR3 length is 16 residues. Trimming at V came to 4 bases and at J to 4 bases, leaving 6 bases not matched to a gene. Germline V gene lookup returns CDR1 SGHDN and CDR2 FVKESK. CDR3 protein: CASSLDRGRITGELFF. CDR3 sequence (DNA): TGTGCCAGCAGCCTTGACAGGGGGCGGATCACCGGGGAGCTGTTTTTT. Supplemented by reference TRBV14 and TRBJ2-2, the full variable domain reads EAGVTQFPSHSVIEKGQTVTLRCDPISGHDNLYWYRRVMGKEIKFLLHFVKESKQDESGMPNNRFLAERTGGTYSTLKVQPAELEDSGVYFCASSLDRGRITGELFFGEGSRLTVL.

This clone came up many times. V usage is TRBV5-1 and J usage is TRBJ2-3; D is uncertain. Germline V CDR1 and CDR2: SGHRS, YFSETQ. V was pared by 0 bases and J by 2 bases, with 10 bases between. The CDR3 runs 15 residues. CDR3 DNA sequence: TGCGCCAGCAGCTTGGACACCTCTGCCACAGATACGCAGTATTTT. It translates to CASSLDTSATDTQYF.

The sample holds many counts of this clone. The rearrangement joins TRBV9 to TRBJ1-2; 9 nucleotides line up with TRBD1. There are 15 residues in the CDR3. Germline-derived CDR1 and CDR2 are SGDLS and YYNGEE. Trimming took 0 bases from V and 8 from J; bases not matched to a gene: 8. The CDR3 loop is CASSVVGTGSWGYTF. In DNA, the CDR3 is TGTGCCAGCAGCGTAGTAGGGACAGGGAGCTGGGGCTACACCTTC.

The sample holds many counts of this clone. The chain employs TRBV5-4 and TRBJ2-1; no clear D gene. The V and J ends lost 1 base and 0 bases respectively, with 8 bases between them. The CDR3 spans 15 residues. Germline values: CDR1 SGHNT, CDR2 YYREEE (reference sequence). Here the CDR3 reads CASSLIPGSYNEQFF. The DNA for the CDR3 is TGTGCCAGCAGCTTGATACCCGGCTCCTACAATGAGCAGTTCTTC.

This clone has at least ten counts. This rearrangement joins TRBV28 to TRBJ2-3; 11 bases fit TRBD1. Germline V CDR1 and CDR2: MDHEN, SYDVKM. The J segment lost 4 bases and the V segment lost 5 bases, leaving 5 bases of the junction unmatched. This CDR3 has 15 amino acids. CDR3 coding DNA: TGTGCCAGCAGTGCCCGGACAGGGGGCCCAGATACGCAGTATTTT. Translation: CASSARTGGPDTQYF.

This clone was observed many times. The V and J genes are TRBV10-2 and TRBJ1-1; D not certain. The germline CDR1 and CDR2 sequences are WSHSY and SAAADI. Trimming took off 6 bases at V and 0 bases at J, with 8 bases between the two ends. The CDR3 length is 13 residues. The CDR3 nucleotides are TGCGCCAGCAGCGGCAAAGTGAACACTGAAGCTTTCTTT. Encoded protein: CASSGKVNTEAFF.

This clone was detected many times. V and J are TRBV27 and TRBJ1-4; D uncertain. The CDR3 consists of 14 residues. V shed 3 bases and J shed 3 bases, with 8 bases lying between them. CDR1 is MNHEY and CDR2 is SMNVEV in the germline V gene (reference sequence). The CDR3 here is CASSLLGPNEKLFF. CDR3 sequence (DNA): TGTGCCAGCAGTTTGCTAGGCCCTAATGAAAAACTGTTTTTT. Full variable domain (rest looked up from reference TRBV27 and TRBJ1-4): EAQVTQNPRYLITVTGKKLTVTCSQNMNHEYMSWYRQDPGLGLRQIYYSMNVEVTDKGDVPEGYKVSRKEKRNFPLILESPSPNQTSLYFCASSLLGPNEKLFFGSGTQLSVL.

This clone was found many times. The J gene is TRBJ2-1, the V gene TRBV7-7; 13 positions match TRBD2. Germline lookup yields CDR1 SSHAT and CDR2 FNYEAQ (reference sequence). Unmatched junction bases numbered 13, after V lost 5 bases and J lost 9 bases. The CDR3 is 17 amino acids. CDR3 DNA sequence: TGTGCCAGCAGCCCTGGGACTAGCGGGACGGCCGGGGGTGAGCAGTTCTTC. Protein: CASSPGTSGTAGGEQFF.

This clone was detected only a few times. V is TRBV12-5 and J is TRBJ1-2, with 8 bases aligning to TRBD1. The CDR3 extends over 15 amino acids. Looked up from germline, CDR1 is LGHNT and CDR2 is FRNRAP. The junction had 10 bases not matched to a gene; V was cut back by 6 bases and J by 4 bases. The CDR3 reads CASGTPRGTGYGYTF. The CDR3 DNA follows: TGTGCTAGTGGCACCCCCCGTGGGACAGGCTATGGCTACACCTTC.

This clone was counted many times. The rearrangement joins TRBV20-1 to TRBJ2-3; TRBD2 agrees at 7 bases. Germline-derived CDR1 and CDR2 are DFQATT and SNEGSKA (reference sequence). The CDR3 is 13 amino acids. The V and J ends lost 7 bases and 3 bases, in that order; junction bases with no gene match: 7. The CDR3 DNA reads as TGCAGTGGGGGAGGGGATACGACAGATACGCAGTATTTT. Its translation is CSGGGDTTDTQYF.

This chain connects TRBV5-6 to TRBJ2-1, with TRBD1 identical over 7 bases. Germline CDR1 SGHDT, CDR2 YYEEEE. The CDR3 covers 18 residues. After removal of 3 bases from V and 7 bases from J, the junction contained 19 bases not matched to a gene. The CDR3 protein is CASSSMSLTFGTDNEQFF. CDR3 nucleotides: TGTGCCAGCAGCTCAATGTCATTAACTTTCGGGACAGATAATGAGCAGTTCTTC.

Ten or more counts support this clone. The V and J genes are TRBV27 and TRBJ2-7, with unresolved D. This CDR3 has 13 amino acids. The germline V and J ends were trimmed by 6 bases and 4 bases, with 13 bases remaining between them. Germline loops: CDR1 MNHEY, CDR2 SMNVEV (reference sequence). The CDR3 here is CASSQGLRYEQYV. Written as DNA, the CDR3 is TGTGCCAGCAGCCAAGGGCTCAGGTACGAGCAGTACGTC.

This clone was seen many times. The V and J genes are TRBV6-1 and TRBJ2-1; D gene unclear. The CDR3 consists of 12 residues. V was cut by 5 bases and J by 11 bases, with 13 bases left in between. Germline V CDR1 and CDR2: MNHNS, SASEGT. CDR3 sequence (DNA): TGTGCCAGCAGTTTGGGCCTTCCGCAGCAGTTCTTC. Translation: CASSLGLPQQFF.

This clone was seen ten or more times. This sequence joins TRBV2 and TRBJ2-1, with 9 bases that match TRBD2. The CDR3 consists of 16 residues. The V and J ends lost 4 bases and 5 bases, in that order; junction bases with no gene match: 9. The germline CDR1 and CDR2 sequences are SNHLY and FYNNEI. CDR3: CASSVVGLAIDNEQFF. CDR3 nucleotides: TGTGCCAGCAGTGTAGTAGGACTAGCGATTGACAATGAGCAGTTCTTC.

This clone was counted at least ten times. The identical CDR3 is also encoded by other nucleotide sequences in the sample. The DNA of the CDR3 is TGTGCCAGTAGTATTGGGCTTTCCTACGAGCAGTACTTC. It specifies CASSIGLSYEQYF. This chain links TRBV19 with TRBJ2-7, with D hard to call. This CDR3 has 13 residues. The germline V gene has CDR1 LNHDA and CDR2 SQIVND (reference sequence). Between the trimmed V and J ends, which lost 3 bases and 1 base, there was a span of 7 bases.